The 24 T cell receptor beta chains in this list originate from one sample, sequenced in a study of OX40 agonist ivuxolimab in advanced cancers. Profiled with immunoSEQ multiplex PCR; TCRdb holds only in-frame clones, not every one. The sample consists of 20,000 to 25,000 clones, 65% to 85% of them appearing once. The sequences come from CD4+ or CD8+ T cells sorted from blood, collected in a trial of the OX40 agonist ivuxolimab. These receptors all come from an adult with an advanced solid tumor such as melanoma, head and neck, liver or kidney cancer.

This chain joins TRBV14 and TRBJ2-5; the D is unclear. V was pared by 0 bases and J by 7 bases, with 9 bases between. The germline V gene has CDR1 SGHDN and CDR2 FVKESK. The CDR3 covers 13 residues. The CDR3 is CASSQEVHGTQYF. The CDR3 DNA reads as TGTGCCAGCAGCCAAGAAGTTCACGGGACCCAGTACTTC. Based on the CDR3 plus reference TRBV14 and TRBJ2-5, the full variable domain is EAGVTQFPSHSVIEKGQTVTLRCDPISGHDNLYWYRRVMGKEIKFLLHFVKESKQDESGMPNNRFLAERTGGTYSTLKVQPAELEDSGVYFCASSQEVHGTQYFGPGTRLLVL.

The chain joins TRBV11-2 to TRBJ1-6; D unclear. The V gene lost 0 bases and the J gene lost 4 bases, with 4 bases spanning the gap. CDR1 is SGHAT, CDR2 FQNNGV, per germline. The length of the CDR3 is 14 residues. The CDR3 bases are TGTGCCAGCAGCTTAGACAGTTATAATTCACCCCTCCACTTT. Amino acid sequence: CASSLDSYNSPLHF.

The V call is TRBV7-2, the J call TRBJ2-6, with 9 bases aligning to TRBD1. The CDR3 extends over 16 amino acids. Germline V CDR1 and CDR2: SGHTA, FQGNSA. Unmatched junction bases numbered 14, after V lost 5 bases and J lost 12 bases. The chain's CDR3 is CASSRGWDRDPFVLTF. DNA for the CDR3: TGTGCCAGCAGCCGGGGGTGGGACAGGGACCCTTTCGTCCTGACTTTC.

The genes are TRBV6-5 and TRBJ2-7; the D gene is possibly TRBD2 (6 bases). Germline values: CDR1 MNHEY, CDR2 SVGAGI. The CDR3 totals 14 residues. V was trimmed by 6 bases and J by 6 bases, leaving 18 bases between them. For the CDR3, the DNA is TGTGCCAGCAGCAGCCTAGCGTCGGGGAGCGAGCAGTACTTC. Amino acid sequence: CASSSLASGSEQYF.

The CDR3 bases are TGTGCCAGCAGTTTATGGGGGAGCCAAGAGACCCAGTACTTC. Protein product: CASSLWGSQETQYF. The chain recombines TRBV27 with TRBJ2-5; D tentatively reads TRBD1 or TRBD2 (5 bases each). Trimming took 1 base from V and 1 from J, leaving 7 bases between them. This CDR3 region has 14 residues. Germline V lookup: CDR1 MNHEY, CDR2 SMNVEV (reference sequence).

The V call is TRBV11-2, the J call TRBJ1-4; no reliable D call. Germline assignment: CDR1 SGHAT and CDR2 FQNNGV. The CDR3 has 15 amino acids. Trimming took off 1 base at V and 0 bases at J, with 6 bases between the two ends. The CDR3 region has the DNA TGTGCCAGCAGCTTAGTTGGTGCAACTAATGAAAAACTGTTTTTT. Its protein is CASSLVGATNEKLFF.

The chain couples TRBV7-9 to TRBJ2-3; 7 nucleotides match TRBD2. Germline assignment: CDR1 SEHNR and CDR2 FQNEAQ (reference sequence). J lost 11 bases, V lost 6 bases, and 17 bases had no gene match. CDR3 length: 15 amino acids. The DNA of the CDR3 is TGTGCCAGCAGGGACTCCGGGACTACCACTCGGTGGCAGTATTTT. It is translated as CASRDSGTTTRWQYF.

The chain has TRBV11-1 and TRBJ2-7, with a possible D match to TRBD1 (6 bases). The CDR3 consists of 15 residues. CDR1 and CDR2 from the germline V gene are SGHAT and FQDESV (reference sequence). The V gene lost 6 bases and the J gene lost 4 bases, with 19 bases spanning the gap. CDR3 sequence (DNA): TGTGCCAGCAGGATCGAATGGCAGGGGAAGTACGAGCAGTACTTC. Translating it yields CASRIEWQGKYEQYF.

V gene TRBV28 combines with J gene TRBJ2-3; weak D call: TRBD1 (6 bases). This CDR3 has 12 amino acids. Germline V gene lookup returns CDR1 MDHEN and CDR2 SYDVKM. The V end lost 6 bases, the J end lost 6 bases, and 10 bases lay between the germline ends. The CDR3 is CASRSGADTQYF. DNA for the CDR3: TGTGCCAGCAGATCAGGGGCGGATACGCAGTATTTT. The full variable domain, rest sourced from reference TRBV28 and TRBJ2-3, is DVKVTQSSRYLVKRTGEKVFLECVQDMDHENMFWYRQDPGLGLRLIYFSYDVKMKEKGDIPEGYSVSREKKERFSLILESASTNQTSMYLCASRSGADTQYFGPGTRLTVL.

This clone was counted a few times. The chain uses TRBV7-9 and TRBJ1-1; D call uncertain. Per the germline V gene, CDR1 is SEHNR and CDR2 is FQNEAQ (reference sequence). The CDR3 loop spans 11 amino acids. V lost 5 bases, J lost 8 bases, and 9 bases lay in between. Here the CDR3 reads CASSPGLEAFF. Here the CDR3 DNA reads TGTGCCAGCAGCCCTGGGCTCGAAGCTTTCTTT.

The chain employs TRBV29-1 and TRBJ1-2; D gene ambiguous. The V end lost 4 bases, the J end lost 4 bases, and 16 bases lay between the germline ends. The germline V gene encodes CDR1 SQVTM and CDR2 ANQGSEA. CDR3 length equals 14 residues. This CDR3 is CSVALVTDFYGYTF. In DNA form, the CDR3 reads TGCAGCGTTGCTCTTGTAACAGATTTCTATGGCTACACCTTC.

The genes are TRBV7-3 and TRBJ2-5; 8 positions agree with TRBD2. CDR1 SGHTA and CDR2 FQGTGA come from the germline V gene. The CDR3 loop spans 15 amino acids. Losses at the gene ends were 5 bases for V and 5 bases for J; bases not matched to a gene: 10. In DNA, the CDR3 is TGTGCCAGCAGCCACATAGCGGGGCGCTCGGAGACCCAGTACTTC. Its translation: CASSHIAGRSETQYF.

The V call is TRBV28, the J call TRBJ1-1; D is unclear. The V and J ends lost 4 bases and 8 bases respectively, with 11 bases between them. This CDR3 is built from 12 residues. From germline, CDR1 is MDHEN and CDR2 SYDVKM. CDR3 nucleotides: TGTGCCAGCAGTTCTCCCTCCCCGGAAGCTTTCTTT. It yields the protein CASSSPSPEAFF.

CDR3 nucleotide sequence: TGTGCCTGGAGTGGCTATGGACAGGGTCCCTCCTACGAGCAGTACTTC. Protein sequence: CAWSGYGQGPSYEQYF. The J gene is TRBJ2-7, the V gene TRBV30, with TRBD1 identical over 8 bases. The V and J ends lost 1 base and 0 bases, in that order; junction bases with no gene match: 8. Germline CDR1 is GTSNPN and CDR2 is SVGIG (reference sequence). The CDR3 totals 16 residues.

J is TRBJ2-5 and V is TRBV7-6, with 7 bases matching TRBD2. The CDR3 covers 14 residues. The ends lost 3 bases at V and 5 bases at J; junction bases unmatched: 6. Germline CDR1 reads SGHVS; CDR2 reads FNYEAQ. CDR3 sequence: CASSLGGGFETQYF. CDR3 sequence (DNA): TGTGCCAGCAGCTTGGGGGGAGGGTTTGAGACCCAGTACTTC.

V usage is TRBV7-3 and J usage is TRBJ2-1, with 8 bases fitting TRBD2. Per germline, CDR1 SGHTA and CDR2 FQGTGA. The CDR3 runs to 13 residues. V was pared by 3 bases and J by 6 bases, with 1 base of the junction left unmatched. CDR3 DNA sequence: TGTGCCAGCAGCTTCGGGGGGGCCAATGAGCAGTTCTTC. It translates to CASSFGGANEQFF.

CDR3 nucleotides: TGCGCCAGCAGCCGGGGGGACTTCTCCTACGAGCAGTACTTC. Residues: CASSRGDFSYEQYF. The chain employs TRBV4-3 and TRBJ2-7, with D perhaps matching TRBD2 (6 bases). There are 14 residues in the CDR3. Trimming shortened V by 4 bases and J by 0 bases, and 10 bases separated the two germline ends. Germline V gene sequence: CDR1 LGHNA, CDR2 YSLEER.

CDR3 sequence: CASSFRPRADTQYF. The CDR3 DNA follows: TGTGCCAGCAGTTTCCGCCCTCGGGCAGATACGCAGTATTTT. V usage is TRBV27 and J usage is TRBJ2-3; D gene uncertain. The CDR3 is made up of 14 amino acids. Trimming stripped 3 bases from V and 4 bases from J, with 11 bases between. Germline CDR1 reads MNHEY; CDR2 reads SMNVEV (reference sequence).

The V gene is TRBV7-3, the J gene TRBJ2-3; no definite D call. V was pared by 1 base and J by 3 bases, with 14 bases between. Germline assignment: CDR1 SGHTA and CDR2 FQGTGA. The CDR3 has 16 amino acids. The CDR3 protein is CASSLRPGRETDTQYF. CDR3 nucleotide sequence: TGTGCCAGCAGCTTAAGACCGGGCCGCGAGACAGATACGCAGTATTTT. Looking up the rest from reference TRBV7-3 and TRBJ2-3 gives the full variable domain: GAGVSQTPSNKVTEKGKYVELRCDPISGHTALYWYRQSLGQGPEFLIYFQGTGAADDSGLPNDRFFAVRPEGSVSTLKIQRTERGDSAVYLCASSLRPGRETDTQYFGPGTRLTVL.

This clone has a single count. The CDR3 loop is CASSGGRSEAFF. The CDR3 DNA sequence: TGTGCCAGCAGCGGGGGGCGGAGTGAAGCTTTCTTT. J is TRBJ1-1 and V is TRBV9; D is possibly TRBD1 (6 bases). Per germline, CDR1 SGDLS and CDR2 YYNGEE. The CDR3 length is 12 residues. V lost 3 bases and J lost 7, with 10 bases in between.

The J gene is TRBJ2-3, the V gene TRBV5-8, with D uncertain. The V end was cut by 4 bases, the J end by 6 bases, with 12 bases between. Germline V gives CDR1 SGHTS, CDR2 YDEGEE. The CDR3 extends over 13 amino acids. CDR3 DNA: TGTGCCAGCAGCCCCGGCCTCTTGGATACGCAGTATTTT. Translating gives CASSPGLLDTQYF.

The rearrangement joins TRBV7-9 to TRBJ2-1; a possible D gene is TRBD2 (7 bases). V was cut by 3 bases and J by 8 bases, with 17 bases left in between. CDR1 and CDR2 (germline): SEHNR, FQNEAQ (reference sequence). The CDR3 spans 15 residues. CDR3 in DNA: TGTGCCAGCAGCTTTTGGGGGGGCGCCGCGGATGAGCAGTTCTTC. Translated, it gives CASSFWGGAADEQFF.

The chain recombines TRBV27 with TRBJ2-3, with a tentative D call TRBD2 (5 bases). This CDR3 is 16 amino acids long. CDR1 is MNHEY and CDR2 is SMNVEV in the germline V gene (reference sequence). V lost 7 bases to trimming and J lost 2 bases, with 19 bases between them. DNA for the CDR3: TGTGCCAGCACTACTGCAAGCTGGGGAGTCACAGATACGCAGTATTTT. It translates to CASTTASWGVTDTQYF.

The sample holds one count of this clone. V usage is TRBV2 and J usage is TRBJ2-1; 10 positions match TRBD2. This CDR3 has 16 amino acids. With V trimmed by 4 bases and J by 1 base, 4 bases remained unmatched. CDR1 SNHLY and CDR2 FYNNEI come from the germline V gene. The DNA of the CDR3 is TGTGCCAGCAGTGCTCTAGCGGGGGCTTCCTACAATGAGCAGTTCTTC. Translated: CASSALAGASYNEQFF. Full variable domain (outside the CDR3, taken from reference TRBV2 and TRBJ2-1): EPEVTQTPSHQVTQMGQEVILRCVPISNHLYFYWYRQILGQKVEFLVSFYNNEISEKSEIFDDQFSVERPDGSNFTLKIRSTKLEDSAMYFCASSALAGASYNEQFFGPGTRLTVL.